This T cell receptor beta chain comes out of a study of T cell responses to AZD1222 COVID-19 vaccine. Study-wide points: White British people made up most donors, females outnumbered males, and clonal diversity was possibly underestimated. The peak T cell response came first, and repertoires were sampled only after it. Variant regions that are unmutated are reportedly the target of nearly half of spike-specific TCRs.

Points on this clone: Antigen unknown.

Assay used: immunoSEQ multiplex PCR; TCRdb lists only in-frame clones, some missing. The table lists about 130,000 clones, around 87% of them singletons. V was pared by 8 bases and J by 8 bases, with 15 bases of the junction left unmatched. This CDR3 is built from 16 residues. Looked up from germline, CDR1 is MDHEN and CDR2 is SYDVKM. The chain combines TRBV28 with TRBJ1-4, with TRBD1 identical over 9 bases. The source was peripheral blood, collected on day 0 of AZD1222 vaccination. The TCR sequence derives from an adult in good health. CDR3 loop: CASGMKGWDRDEKLFF. The CDR3 DNA reads TGTGCCAGCGGAATGAAGGGCTGGGACAGGGACGAAAAACTGTTTTTT.